A single sample gave rise to the 10 T cell receptor beta chains below, sequenced in a study of cytomegalovirus exposure and HLA in healthy donors. Only in-frame clones appear in the TCRdb table, and some are missing; sequencing was by immunoSEQ multiplex PCR. The data show tens of thousands of clones, around 90% seen once. The source material was PBMCs. Receptors were obtained from a man aged 25-40 years in good health and CMV-seronegative.

V gene TRBV27 combines with J gene TRBJ1-5, with D possibly TRBD1 on 5 matching bases. The CDR3 has 17 amino acids. V was pared by 1 base and J by 4 bases, with 17 bases between. Germline CDR1 reads MNHEY; CDR2 reads SMNVEV (reference sequence). In DNA form, the CDR3 reads TGTGCCAGCAGTTTATACCCACGGGTGAAGGGGAATCAGCCCCAGCATTTT. This gives the protein CASSLYPRVKGNQPQHF.

Here the CDR3 DNA reads TGTGCCTGGAGTGTAGACAAAAGGAACACTGAAGCTTTCTTT. It encodes CAWSVDKRNTEAFF. The V call is TRBV30, the J call TRBJ1-1; D is unclear. The CDR3 sequence is 14 residues long. The ends were cut back, 0 bases at V and 1 base at J, with 9 bases in the middle. Germline CDR1 and CDR2: GTSNPN and SVGIG (reference sequence).

V usage is TRBV9 and J usage is TRBJ2-2, with D perhaps matching TRBD1 (5 bases). Per the germline V gene, CDR1 is SGDLS and CDR2 is YYNGEE. V dropped 3 bases and J dropped 3 bases, with 12 bases sitting between them. The CDR3 spans 15 residues. CDR3 amino acids: CASSEGYYHTGELFF. For the CDR3, the DNA is TGTGCCAGCAGCGAGGGGTACTACCACACCGGGGAGCTGTTTTTT.

In nucleotides, the CDR3 is TGTGCCAGCAGCACGCCACACACAGATACGCAGTATTTT. It is translated as CASSTPHTDTQYF. The chain combines TRBV5-4 with TRBJ2-3; D gene unclear. V was trimmed by 4 bases and J by 2 bases, leaving 8 bases between them. Germline lookup yields CDR1 SGHNT and CDR2 YYREEE (reference sequence). The CDR3 totals 13 residues.

DNA of the CDR3: TGTGCCATCAGTGAGGAAGGTCAGGGACAGGGAGCCTATGGCTACACCTTC. It encodes CAISEEGQGQGAYGYTF. The gene calls are TRBV10-3 and TRBJ1-2; 9 bases are shared with TRBD1. V was clipped by 2 bases and J by 4 bases; unmatched bases: 11. CDR1 is ENHRY and CDR2 is SYGVKD in the germline V gene. There are 17 residues in the CDR3.

The chain couples TRBV5-1 to TRBJ2-2; TRBD2 matches 11 bases. The CDR3 contains 15 residues. In germline, CDR1 is SGHRS, CDR2 YFSETQ. V trimming: 6 bases; J trimming: 2 bases; junction bases outside the gene matches: 3. The CDR3 DNA is TGCGCCAGCACTAGCGGGGGGTCCAACACCGGGGAGCTGTTTTTT. Its protein product is CASTSGGSNTGELFF.

The rearrangement links TRBV9 to TRBJ2-2, with 7 nucleotides matching TRBD1. CDR1 SGDLS and CDR2 YYNGEE come from the germline V gene. J lost 3 bases, V lost 3 bases, and 5 bases had no gene match. CDR3 length: 15 amino acids. Written as DNA, the CDR3 is TGTGCCAGCAGCGGCACAGGGGCCGACACCGGGGAGCTGTTTTTT. Translated, it gives CASSGTGADTGELFF.

The chain is built from TRBV7-3 and TRBJ2-2; TRBD2 aligns across 12 bases. The germline V gene encodes CDR1 SGHTA and CDR2 FQGTGA. This CDR3 region has 17 residues. V was clipped by 5 bases and J by 0 bases; unmatched bases: 4. This chain's CDR3 is CASSNRLAGANTGELFF. CDR3 nucleotide sequence: TGTGCCAGCAGCAACCGACTAGCGGGAGCGAACACCGGGGAGCTGTTTTTT.

This clone was found a few times. The chain recombines TRBV6-5 with TRBJ2-4; D is uncertain. The CDR3 loop spans 13 amino acids. Deletions cut 4 bases from V and 9 bases from J, with 13 bases between. The germline CDR1 and CDR2 sequences are MNHEY and SVGAGI. The CDR3 sequence: CASSSHIGGIQYF. Written as DNA, the CDR3 is TGTGCCAGCAGTTCACATATTGGTGGCATTCAGTACTTC.

This chain links TRBV7-9 with TRBJ1-1, with D possibly TRBD1 on 6 matching bases. This CDR3 comprises 14 residues. Germline CDR1 is SEHNR and CDR2 is FQNEAQ (reference sequence). The V end was cut by 6 bases, the J end by 4 bases, with 15 bases between. The CDR3 protein is CASRSEGGVTEAFF. CDR3 nucleotides: TGTGCCAGCAGATCCGAAGGGGGTGTCACTGAAGCTTTCTTT.